This T cell receptor beta chain was recorded in a study of blood T cell repertoires in COVID-19. Study context: Italy, Spain and the United States were the sources of the convalescent and acute COVID-19 samples.

The CDR3 has 14 amino acids. Trimming stripped 1 base from V and 0 bases from J, with 6 bases between. CDR1 MNHNS and CDR2 SASEGT come from the germline V gene. Measured with immunoSEQ multiplex PCR; TCRdb has only the in-frame clones, and not every one. The data hold around 120,000 clones, with roughly 90% observed a single time. The sequence was obtained from a woman aged 60-75 years with COVID-19, enrolled during active disease. Sequenced input: peripheral blood. V gene TRBV6-1 combines with J gene TRBJ1-2, with no clear D. CDR3 protein: CASSEGRTNYGYTF. CDR3 DNA sequence: TGTGCCAGCAGTGAAGGGAGAACTAACTATGGCTACACCTTC.